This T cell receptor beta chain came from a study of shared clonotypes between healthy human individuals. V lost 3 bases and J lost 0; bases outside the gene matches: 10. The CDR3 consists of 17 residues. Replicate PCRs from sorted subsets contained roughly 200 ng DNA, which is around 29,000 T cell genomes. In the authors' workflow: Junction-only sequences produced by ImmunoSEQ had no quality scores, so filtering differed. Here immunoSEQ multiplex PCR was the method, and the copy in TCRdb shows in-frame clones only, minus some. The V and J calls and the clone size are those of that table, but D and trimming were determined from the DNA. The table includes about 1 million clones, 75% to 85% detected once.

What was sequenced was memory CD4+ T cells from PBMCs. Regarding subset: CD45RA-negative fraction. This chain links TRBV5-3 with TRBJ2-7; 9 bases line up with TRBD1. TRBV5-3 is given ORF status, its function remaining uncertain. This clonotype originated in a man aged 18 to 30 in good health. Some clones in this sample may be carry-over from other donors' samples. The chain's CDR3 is CARSSRNRTGDSYEQYF. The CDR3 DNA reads TGTGCCAGAAGCTCGAGAAATCGGACAGGGGACTCCTACGAGCAGTACTTC.